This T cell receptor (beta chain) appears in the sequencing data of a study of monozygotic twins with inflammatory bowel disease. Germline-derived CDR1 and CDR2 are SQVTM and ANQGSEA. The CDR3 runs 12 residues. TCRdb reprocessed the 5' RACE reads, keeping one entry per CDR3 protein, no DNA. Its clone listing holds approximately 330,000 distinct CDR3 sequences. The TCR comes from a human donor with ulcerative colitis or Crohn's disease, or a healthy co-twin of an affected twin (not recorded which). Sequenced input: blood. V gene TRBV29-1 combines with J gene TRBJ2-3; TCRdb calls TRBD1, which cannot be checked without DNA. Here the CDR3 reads CSVDRAGDTQYF.